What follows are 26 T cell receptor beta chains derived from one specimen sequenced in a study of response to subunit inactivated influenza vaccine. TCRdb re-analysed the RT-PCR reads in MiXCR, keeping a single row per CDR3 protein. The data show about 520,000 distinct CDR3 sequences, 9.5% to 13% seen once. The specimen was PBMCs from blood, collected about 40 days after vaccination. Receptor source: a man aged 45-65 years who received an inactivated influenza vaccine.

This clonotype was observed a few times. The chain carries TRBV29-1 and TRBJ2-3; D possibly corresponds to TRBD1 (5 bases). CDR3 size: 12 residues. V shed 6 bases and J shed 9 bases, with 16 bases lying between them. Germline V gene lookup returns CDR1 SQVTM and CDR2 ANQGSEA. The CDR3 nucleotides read TGCAGCGTCCTACCTCAGGGAAGGACGCAGTATTTT. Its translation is CSVLPQGRTQYF.

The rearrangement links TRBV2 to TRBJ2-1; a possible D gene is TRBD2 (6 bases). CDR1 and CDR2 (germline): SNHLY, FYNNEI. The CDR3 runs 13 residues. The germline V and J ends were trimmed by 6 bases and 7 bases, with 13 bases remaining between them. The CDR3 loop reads CASSLTRRNEQFF. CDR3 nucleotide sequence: TGTGCCAGCAGCTTGACTAGGAGAAATGAGCAGTTCTTC.

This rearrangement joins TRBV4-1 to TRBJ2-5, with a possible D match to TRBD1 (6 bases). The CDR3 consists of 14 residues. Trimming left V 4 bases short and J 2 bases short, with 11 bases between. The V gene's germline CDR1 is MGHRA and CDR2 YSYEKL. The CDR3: CASSRDDRQETQYF. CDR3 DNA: TGCGCCAGCAGCCGAGACGACAGGCAAGAGACCCAGTACTTC.

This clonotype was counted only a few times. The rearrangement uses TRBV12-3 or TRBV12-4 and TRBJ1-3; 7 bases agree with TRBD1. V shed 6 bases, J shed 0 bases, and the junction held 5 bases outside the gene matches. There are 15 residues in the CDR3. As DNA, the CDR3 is TGTGCCAGCAGAAAAACAGGGGTCTCTGGAAACACCATATATTTT. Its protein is CASRKTGVSGNTIYF.

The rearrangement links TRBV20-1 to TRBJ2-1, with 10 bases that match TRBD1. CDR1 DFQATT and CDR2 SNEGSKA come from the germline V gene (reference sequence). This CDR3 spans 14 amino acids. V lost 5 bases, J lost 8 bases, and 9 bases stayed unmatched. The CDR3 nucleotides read TGCAGTGCTCTGTCGACAGGGGGCCGGTATGAGCAGTTCTTC. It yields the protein CSALSTGGRYEQFF.

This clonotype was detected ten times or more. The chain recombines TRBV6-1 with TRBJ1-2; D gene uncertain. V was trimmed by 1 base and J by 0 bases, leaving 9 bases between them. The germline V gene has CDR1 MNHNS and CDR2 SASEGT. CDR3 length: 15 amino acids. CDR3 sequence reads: CASSEGRKTNYGYTF. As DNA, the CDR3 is TGTGCCAGCAGTGAAGGACGTAAGACTAACTATGGCTACACCTTC.

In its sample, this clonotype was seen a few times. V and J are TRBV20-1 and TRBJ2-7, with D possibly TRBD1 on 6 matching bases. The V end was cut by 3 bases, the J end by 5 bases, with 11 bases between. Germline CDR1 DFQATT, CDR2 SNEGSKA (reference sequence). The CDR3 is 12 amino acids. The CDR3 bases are TGCAGTGCTAGTTTACAGGGCGACGAGCAGTACTTC. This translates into CSASLQGDEQYF.

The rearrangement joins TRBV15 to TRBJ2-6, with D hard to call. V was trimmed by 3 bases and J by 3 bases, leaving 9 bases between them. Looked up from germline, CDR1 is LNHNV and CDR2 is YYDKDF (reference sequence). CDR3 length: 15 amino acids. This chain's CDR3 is CATSRVKRGANVLTF. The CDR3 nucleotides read TGTGCCACCAGCAGGGTAAAGCGTGGGGCCAACGTCCTGACTTTC.

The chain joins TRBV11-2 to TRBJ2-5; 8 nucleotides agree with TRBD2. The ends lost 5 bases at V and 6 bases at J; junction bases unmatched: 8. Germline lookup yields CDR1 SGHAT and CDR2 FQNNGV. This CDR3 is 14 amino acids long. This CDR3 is CASSERAGGQTQYF. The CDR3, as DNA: TGTGCCAGCAGCGAGAGGGCGGGGGGACAGACCCAGTACTTC. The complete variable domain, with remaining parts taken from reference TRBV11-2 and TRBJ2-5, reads EAGVAQSPRYKIIEKRQSVAFWCNPISGHATLYWYQQILGQGPKLLIQFQNNGVVDDSQLPKDRFSAERLKGVDSTLKIQPAKLEDSAVYLCASSERAGGQTQYFGPGTRLLVL.

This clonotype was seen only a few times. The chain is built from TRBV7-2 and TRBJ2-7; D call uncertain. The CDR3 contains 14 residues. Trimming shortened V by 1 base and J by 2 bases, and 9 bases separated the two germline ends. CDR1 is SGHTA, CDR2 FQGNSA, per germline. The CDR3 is CASSLGSAPYEQYF. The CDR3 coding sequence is TGTGCCAGCAGCTTAGGGAGCGCCCCCTACGAGCAGTACTTC.

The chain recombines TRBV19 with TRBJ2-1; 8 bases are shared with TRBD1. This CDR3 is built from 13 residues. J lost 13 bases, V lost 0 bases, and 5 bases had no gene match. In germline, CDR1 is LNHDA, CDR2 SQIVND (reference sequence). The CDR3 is CASSIDFGQGQFF. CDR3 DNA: TGTGCCAGTAGTATAGATTTCGGACAGGGTCAGTTCTTC.

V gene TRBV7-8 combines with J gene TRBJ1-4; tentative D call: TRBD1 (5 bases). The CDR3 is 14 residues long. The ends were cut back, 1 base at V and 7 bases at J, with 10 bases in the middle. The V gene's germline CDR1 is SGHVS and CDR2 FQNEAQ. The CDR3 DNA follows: TGTGCCAGCAGCTTAGGACGGGGCATTGAAAAACTGTTTTTT. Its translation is CASSLGRGIEKLFF. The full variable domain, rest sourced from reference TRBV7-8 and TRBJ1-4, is GAGVSQSPRYKVAKRGQDVALRCDPISGHVSLFWYQQALGQGPEFLTYFQNEAQLDKSGLPSDRFFAERPEGSVSTLKIQRTQQEDSAVYLCASSLGRGIEKLFFGSGTQLSVL.

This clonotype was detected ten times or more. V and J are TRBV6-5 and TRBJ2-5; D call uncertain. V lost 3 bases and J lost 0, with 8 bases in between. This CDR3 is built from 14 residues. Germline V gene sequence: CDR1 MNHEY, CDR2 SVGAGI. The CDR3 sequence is CASSYSSNQETQYF. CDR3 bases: TGTGCCAGCAGTTATAGCTCAAACCAAGAGACCCAGTACTTC.

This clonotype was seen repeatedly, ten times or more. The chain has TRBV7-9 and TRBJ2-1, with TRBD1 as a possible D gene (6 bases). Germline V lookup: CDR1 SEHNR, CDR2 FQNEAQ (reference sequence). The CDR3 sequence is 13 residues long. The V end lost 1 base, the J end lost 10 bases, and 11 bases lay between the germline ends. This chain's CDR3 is CASSLGTDSEQFF. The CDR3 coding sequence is TGTGCCAGCAGCTTAGGGACAGACTCGGAGCAGTTCTTC.

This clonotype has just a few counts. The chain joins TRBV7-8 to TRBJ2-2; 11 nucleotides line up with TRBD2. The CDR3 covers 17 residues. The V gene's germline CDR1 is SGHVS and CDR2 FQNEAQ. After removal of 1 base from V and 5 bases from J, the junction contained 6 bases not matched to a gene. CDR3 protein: CASSLEVGLAATGELFF. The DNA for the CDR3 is TGTGCCAGCAGCTTAGAAGTGGGACTAGCGGCTACCGGGGAGCTGTTTTTT.

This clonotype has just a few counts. The CDR3 here is CASSPLGWRYEQYF. The CDR3, as DNA: TGTGCCAGCAGCCCCCTAGGGTGGCGGTACGAGCAGTACTTC. The J gene is TRBJ2-7, the V gene TRBV7-2, with D hard to call. The CDR3 has 14 residues. Germline V gene data show CDR1 as SGHTA and CDR2 as FQGNSA. V was shortened by 5 bases and J by 4 bases, with 15 bases between the two germline ends.

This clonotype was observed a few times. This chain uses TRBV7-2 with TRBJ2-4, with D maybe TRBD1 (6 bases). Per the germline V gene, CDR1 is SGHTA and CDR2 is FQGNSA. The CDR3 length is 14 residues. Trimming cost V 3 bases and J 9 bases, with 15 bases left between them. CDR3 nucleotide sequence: TGTGCCAGCAGCTTGGGTACAGGGTGGGGCATTCAGTACTTC. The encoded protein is CASSLGTGWGIQYF. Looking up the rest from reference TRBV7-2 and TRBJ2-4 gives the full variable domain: GAGVSQSPSNKVTEKGKDVELRCDPISGHTALYWYRQSLGQGLEFLIYFQGNSAPDKSGLPSDRFSAERTGGSVSTLTIQRTQQEDSAVYLCASSLGTGWGIQYFGAGTRLSVL.

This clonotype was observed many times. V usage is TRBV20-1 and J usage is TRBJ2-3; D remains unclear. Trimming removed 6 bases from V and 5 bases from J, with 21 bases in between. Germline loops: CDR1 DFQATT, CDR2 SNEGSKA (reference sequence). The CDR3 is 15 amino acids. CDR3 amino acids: CSAPTHLGSGDTQYF. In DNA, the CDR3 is TGCAGTGCCCCCACCCATCTGGGATCGGGAGATACGCAGTATTTT.

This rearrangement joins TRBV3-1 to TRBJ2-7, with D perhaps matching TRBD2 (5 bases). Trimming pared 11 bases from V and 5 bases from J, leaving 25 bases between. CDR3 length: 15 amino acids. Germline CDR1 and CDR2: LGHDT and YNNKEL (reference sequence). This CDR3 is CASTQEASCTHEQYF. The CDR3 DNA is TGTGCCTCCACCCAGGAGGCGTCTTGTACCCACGAGCAGTACTTC.

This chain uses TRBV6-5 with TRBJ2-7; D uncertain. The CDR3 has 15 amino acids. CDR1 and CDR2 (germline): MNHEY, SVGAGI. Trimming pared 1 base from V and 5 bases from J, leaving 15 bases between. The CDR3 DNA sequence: TGTGCCAGCAGTTACTTGGGCAGGACCGTGGACGAGCAGTACTTC. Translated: CASSYLGRTVDEQYF.

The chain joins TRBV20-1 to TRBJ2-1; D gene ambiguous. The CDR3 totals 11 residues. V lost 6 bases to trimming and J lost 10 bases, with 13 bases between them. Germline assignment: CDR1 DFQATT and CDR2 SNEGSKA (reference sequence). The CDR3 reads CSALMVSEQFF. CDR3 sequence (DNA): TGCAGTGCCCTTATGGTGAGCGAGCAGTTCTTC.

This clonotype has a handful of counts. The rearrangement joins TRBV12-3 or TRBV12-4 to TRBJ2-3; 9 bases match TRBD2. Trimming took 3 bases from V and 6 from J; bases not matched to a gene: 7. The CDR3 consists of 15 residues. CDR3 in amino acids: CASSFGGRAEDTQYF. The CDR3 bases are TGTGCCAGCAGTTTCGGCGGGAGGGCCGAGGATACGCAGTATTTT.

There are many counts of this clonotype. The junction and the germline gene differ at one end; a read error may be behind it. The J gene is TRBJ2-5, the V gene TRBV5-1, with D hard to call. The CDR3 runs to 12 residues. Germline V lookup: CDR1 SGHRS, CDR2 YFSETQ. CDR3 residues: CASSLAQETQYF. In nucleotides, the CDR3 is TGTGCCAGCAGCTTAGCCCAAGAGACCCAGTACTTC.

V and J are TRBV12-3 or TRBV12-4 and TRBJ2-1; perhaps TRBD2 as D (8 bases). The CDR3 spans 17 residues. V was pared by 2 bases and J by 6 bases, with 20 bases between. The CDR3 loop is CASSLTRGTRKRNEQFF. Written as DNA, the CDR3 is TGTGCCAGCAGTTTAACCAGGGGGACTAGAAAGCGCAATGAGCAGTTCTTC.

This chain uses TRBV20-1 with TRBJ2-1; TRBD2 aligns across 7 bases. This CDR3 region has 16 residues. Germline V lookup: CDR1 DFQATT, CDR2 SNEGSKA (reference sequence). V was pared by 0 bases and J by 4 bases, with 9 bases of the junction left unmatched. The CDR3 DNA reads TGCAGTGCTAGAGATCGCAGAAGCGGGGCATACAATGAGCAGTTCTTC. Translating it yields CSARDRRSGAYNEQFF.

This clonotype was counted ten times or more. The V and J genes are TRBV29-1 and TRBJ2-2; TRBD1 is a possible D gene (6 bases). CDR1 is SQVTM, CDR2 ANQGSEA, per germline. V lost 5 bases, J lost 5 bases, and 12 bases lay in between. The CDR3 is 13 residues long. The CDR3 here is CSVRQDRTGELFF. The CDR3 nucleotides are TGCAGCGTTCGACAGGACAGAACCGGGGAGCTGTTTTTT.